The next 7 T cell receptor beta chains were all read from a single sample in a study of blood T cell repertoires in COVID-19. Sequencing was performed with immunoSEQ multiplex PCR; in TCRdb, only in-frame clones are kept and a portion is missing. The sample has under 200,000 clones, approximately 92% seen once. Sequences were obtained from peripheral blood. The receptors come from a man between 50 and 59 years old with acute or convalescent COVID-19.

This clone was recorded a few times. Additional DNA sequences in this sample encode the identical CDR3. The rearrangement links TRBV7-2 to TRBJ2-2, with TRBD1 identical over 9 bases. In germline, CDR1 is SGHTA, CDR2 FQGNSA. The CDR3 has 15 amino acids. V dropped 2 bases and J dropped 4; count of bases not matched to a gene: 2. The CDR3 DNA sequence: TGTGCCAGCAGCTTAAAGACAGGGGGCACCGGGGAGCTGTTTTTT. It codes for CASSLKTGGTGELFF.

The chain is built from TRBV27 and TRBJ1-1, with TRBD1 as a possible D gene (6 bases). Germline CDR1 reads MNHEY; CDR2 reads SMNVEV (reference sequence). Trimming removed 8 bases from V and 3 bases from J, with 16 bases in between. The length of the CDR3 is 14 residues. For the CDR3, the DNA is TGTGCCAGCGGGAGCGGGGGGCGCGACACTGAAGCTTTCTTT. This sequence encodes CASGSGGRDTEAFF.

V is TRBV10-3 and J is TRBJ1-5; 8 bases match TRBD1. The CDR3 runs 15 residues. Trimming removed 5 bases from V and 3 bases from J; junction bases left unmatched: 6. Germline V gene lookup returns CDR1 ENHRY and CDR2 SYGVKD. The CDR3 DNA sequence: TGTGCCATCAGTCAGGGGGCCCCGAACAATCAGCCCCAGCATTTT. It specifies CAISQGAPNNQPQHF.

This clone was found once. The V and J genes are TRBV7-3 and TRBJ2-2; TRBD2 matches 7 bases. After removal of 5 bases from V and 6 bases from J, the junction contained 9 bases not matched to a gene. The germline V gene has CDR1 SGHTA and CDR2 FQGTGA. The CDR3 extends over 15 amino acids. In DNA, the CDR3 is TGTGCCAGCAGCCCGTCGACTAGCTGGGCCGGGGAGCTGTTTTTT. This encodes CASSPSTSWAGELFF.

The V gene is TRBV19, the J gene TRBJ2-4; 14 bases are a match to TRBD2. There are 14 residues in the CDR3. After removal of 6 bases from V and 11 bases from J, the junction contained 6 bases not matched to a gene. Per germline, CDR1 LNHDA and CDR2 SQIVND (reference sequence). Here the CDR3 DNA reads TGTGCCAGTAGCTTGGGGACTAGCGGGGGAGTTCAGTACTTC. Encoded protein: CASSLGTSGGVQYF.

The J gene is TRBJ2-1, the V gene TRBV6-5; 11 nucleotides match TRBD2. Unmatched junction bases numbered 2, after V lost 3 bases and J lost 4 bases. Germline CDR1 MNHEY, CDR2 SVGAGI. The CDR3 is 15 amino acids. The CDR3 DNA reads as TGTGCCAGCAGTTATAGCGGGGGGGGATACAATGAGCAGTTCTTC. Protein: CASSYSGGGYNEQFF.

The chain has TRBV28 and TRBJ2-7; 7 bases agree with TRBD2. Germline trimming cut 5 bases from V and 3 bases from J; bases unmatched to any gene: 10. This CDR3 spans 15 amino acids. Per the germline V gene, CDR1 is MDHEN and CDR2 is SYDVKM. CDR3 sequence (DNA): TGTGCCAGCAGTCCGATGGCCGGGAGGCACTACGAGCAGTACTTC. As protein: CASSPMAGRHYEQYF.